The following is a T cell receptor beta chain sequence with its context. Its specificity is not known. The sample originates from a study of neurological immune-mediated disorders. Study-level points and caveats: HTLV-1-associated myelopathy led in TCR clonal expansion, while multiple sclerosis ranked lowest, below healthy controls.

Synthesis of cDNA was carried out by template-switch 5'RACE. The reaction used 10-nucleotide random UMIs. TCRdb re-called the 5' RACE reads with MiXCR, one entry per CDR3 protein. Here the sample spans about 62,000 distinct CDR3 sequences, around 3.8% being singletons. Germline values: CDR1 SGHDT, CDR2 YYEEEE. The CDR3 is made up of 18 amino acids. The V gene end was trimmed by 4 bases and the J gene end by 1 base; junction bases not matched to a gene: 14. The starting material, 2 million PBMCs stored at -80 C, gave rise to the unsorted libraries. The chain combines TRBV5-6 with TRBJ1-1, with 9 positions matching TRBD1. Sequencing was performed on PBMCs. The receptor was derived from a woman aged 45-60 years with multiple sclerosis. The CDR3 DNA reads TGTGCCAGCAGCCCTCCCCGGGACAGGGATAGCCCGAACACTGAAGCTTTCTTT. As protein: CASSPPRDRDSPNTEAFF.